The 11 T cell receptor beta chains presented below share a single source sample, sequenced in a study of Ad26.COV2.S vaccination and SARS-CoV-2 variants. The sample's treatment: around 19 received Ad26.COV2.S at low or high dose, single or two shots; five or six received placebo; per-sample allocation not given. Sample collection was performed on day 63 after the first vaccine or placebo injection. Method: immunoSEQ multiplex PCR; TCRdb's copy keeps in-frame clones and lacks some. Of around 300,000 clones listed, about 88% were seen once; the top ten hold 5.5% to 7%. The material was peripheral blood, obtained in a trial of Ad26.COV2.S vaccine versus placebo. These TCRs come from a person between 18 and 59 years old who received the Ad26.COV2.S COVID-19 vaccine or a placebo.

The V and J genes are TRBV2 and TRBJ2-2, with D possibly being TRBD1 or TRBD2 (5 bases each). CDR1 and CDR2 (germline): SNHLY, FYNNEI. The CDR3 contains 14 residues. Trimming took 10 bases from V and 4 from J, leaving 16 bases between them. CDR3 amino acids: CATSGTEITGELFF. The CDR3 bases are TGTGCCACCTCCGGGACGGAAATCACCGGGGAGCTGTTTTTT.

V is TRBV28 and J is TRBJ1-1, with D possibly matching TRBD1 (5 bases). Germline-derived CDR1 and CDR2 are MDHEN and SYDVKM. The CDR3 loop spans 12 amino acids. V gave up 6 bases and J gave up 12 bases, with 17 bases separating them. The CDR3: CASSSGTGISFF. The CDR3 coding sequence is TGTGCCAGCAGCTCCGGCACAGGTATATCTTTCTTT. Full variable domain (outside the CDR3, taken from reference TRBV28 and TRBJ1-1): DVKVTQSSRYLVKRTGEKVFLECVQDMDHENMFWYRQDPGLGLRLIYFSYDVKMKEKGDIPEGYSVSREKKERFSLILESASTNQTSMYLCASSSGTGISFFGQGTRLTVV.

The chain couples TRBV11-2 to TRBJ1-2, with TRBD1 matching 7 bases. After removal of 11 bases from V and 4 bases from J, the junction contained 1 base not matched to a gene. Germline assignment: CDR1 SGHAT and CDR2 FQNNGV. The CDR3 loop spans 10 amino acids. CDR3 amino acids: CASGGYGYTF. DNA of the CDR3: TGTGCCTCAGGGGGCTATGGCTACACCTTC. The full variable domain, with the rest looked up from reference TRBV11-2 and TRBJ1-2, is EAGVAQSPRYKIIEKRQSVAFWCNPISGHATLYWYQQILGQGPKLLIQFQNNGVVDDSQLPKDRFSAERLKGVDSTLKIQPAKLEDSAVYLCASGGYGYTFGSGTRLTVV.

The chain uses TRBV7-2 and TRBJ1-1; possible D gene TRBD1, 6 bases. Germline CDR1 is SGHTA and CDR2 is FQGNSA. Trimming left V 2 bases short and J 4 bases short, with 14 bases between. The CDR3 has 15 residues. As DNA, the CDR3 is TGTGCCAGCAGCTTAATGCCGGGACATCGCACTGAAGCTTTCTTT. It yields the protein CASSLMPGHRTEAFF.

The chain uses TRBV14 and TRBJ2-5; D is ambiguous. Germline V gene sequence: CDR1 SGHDN, CDR2 FVKESK. With 5 bases removed from V and 4 bases from J, the gap between germline ends came to 11 bases. This CDR3 spans 13 amino acids. CDR3 region: CASSMEVRETQYF. The DNA of the CDR3 is TGTGCCAGCAGCATGGAAGTCCGAGAGACCCAGTACTTC.

V is TRBV19 and J is TRBJ1-1; D ambiguous. V dropped 7 bases and J dropped 5 bases, with 14 bases sitting between them. Germline V gene lookup returns CDR1 LNHDA and CDR2 SQIVND (reference sequence). The CDR3 has 13 amino acids. The CDR3 protein is CASTTGGRTEAFF. As DNA, the CDR3 is TGTGCCAGTACCACGGGAGGGAGGACTGAAGCTTTCTTT.

The chain carries TRBV11-2 and TRBJ2-7, with D possibly matching TRBD2 (6 bases). Per germline, CDR1 SGHAT and CDR2 FQNNGV. The V and J ends lost 5 bases and 3 bases respectively, with 17 bases between them. The CDR3 is made up of 15 amino acids. Here the CDR3 DNA reads TGTGCCAGCAGCCTCGATCGGACTACGATCTACGAGCAGTACTTC. Its protein product is CASSLDRTTIYEQYF.

The chain carries TRBV6-5 and TRBJ2-7; D not resolved. CDR1 is MNHEY and CDR2 is SVGAGI in the germline V gene. Between the trimmed V and J ends, which lost 0 bases and 5 bases, there was a span of 11 bases. The CDR3 length is 14 residues. The CDR3 nucleotides read TGTGCCAGCAGTTACTCGATAAGGTCTCACGAGCAGTACTTC. Translating it yields CASSYSIRSHEQYF.

This clone was seen a single time. CDR3 sequence (DNA): TGTGCCAGCAGCTTCCAAGCCGGACAGTCTAACTATGGCTACACCTTC. Encoded protein: CASSFQAGQSNYGYTF. The rearrangement links TRBV7-3 to TRBJ1-2; D possibly corresponds to TRBD1 (6 bases). The CDR3 runs to 16 residues. The germline CDR1 and CDR2 sequences are SGHTA and FQGTGA. Trimming left V 3 bases short and J 0 bases short, with 14 bases between.

The chain combines TRBV28 with TRBJ1-6, with 10 bases aligning to TRBD1. CDR1 is MDHEN and CDR2 is SYDVKM in the germline V gene. V lost 6 bases and J lost 9; bases outside the gene matches: 14. The CDR3 sequence is 17 residues long. This CDR3 reads CASSPHLAGTGVSPLHF. CDR3 coding DNA: TGTGCCAGCAGCCCTCACCTGGCGGGGACAGGGGTTTCACCCCTCCACTTT.

The rearrangement links TRBV6-2 or TRBV6-3 to TRBJ1-2; D not certain. The CDR3 spans 12 residues. The V gene lost 3 bases and the J gene lost 1 base, with 3 bases spanning the gap. Germline V gene lookup returns CDR1 MNHEY and CDR2 SVGEGT. The CDR3 nucleotides read TGTGCCAGCAGTTATGGTAACTATGGCTACACCTTC. This gives the protein CASSYGNYGYTF.